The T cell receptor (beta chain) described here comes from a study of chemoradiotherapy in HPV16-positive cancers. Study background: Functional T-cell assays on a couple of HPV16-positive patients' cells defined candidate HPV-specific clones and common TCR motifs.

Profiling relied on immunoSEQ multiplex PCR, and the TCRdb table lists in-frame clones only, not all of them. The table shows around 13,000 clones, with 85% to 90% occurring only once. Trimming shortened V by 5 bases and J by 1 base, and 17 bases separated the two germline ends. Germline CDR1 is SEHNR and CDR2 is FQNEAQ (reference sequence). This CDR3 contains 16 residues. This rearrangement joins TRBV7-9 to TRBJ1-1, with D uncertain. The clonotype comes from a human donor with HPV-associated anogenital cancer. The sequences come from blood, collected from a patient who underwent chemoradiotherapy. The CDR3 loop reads CASSPKIGSPNTEAFF. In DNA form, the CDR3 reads TGTGCCAGCAGCCCTAAGATCGGAAGCCCGAACACTGAAGCTTTCTTT.